This T cell receptor beta chain was found in a study of blood T cell repertoires in COVID-19. The overall study: Researchers got acute and convalescent COVID-19 samples from the United States, Italy and Spain.

In the source study's methods: Amplification with reference gene primers provided the estimates of nucleated cell counts. Produced via immunoSEQ multiplex PCR; TCRdb's table is partial and in-frame only. D and trimming come from the DNA, and the V and J calls and clone size come from that table. The sample consists of 350,000 to 450,000 clones, roughly 84% of them appearing once. Germline assignment: CDR1 LNHDA and CDR2 SQIVND (reference sequence). Trimming stripped 4 bases from V and 5 bases from J, with 24 bases between. The CDR3 contains 18 residues. Sequencing was carried out using PBMCs or T cells enriched from blood (not recorded which). The clonotype originates from a woman in her late teens or twenties who had been exposed to COVID-19. This sequence joins TRBV19 and TRBJ2-1, with TRBD1 as a possible D gene (6 bases). The CDR3 bases are TGTGCCAGTAGTAGGTTTTTATACCGGGACACAGGAAACAATGAGCAGTTCTTC. Translating it yields CASSRFLYRDTGNNEQFF. Variable domain in full (rest from reference TRBV19 and TRBJ2-1): DGGITQSPKYLFRKEGQNVTLSCEQNLNHDAMYWYRQDPGQGLRLIYYSQIVNDFQKGDIAEGYSVSREKKESFPLTVTSAQKNPTAFYLCASSRFLYRDTGNNEQFFGPGTRLTVL.